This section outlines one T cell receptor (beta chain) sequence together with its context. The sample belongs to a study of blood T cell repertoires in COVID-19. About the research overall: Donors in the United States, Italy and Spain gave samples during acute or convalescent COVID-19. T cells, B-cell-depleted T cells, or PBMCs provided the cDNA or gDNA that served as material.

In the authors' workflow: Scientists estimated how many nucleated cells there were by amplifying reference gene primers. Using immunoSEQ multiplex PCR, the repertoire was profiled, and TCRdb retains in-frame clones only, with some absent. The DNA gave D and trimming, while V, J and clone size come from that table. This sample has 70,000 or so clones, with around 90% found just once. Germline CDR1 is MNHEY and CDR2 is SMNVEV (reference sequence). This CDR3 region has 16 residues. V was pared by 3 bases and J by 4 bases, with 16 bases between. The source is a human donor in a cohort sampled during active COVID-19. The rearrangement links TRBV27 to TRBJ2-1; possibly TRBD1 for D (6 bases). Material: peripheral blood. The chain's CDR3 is CASSFTGHGNYNEQFF. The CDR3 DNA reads TGTGCCAGCAGTTTCACGGGACACGGTAATTACAATGAGCAGTTCTTC.